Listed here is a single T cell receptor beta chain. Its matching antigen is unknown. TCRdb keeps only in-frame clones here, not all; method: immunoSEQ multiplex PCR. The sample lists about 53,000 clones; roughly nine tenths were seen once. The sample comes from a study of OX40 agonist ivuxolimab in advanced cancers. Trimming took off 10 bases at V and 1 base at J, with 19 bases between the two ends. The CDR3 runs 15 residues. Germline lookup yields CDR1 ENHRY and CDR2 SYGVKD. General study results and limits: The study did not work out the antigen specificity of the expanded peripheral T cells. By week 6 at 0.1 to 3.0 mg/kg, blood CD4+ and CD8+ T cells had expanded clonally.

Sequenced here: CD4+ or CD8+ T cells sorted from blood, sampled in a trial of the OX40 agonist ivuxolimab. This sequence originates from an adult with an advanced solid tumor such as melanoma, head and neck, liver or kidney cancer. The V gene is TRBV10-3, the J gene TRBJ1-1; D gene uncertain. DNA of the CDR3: TGTGCCACGGTCGACACCACCCGAGGGAACACTGAAGCTTTCTTT. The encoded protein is CATVDTTRGNTEAFF.